One sample yielded the 17 T cell receptor beta chains listed below, sequenced in a study of cytotoxic CD8 clonotypes in ibrutinib-treated CLL. Clones were sequenced by immunoSEQ multiplex PCR, and TCRdb holds only the in-frame ones, with some missing. Of tens of thousands of clones listed, approximately 71% are singletons. The specimen was PBMCs, collected after 12 months of ibrutinib treatment. The receptors originated from a human donor with chronic lymphocytic leukemia.

This chain links TRBV4-1 with TRBJ1-2, with D possibly matching TRBD1 (6 bases). The V gene lost 3 bases and the J gene lost 0 bases, with 8 bases spanning the gap. Germline V gene data show CDR1 as MGHRA and CDR2 as YSYEKL. This CDR3 region has 14 residues. The CDR3 DNA reads as TGCGCCAGCAGCCAGGACAGATCTAACTATGGCTACACCTTC. The encoded protein is CASSQDRSNYGYTF.

V usage is TRBV19 and J usage is TRBJ2-7; D perhaps matches TRBD2 (5 bases). Trimming removed 1 base from V and 2 bases from J, with 12 bases in between. Germline V lookup: CDR1 LNHDA, CDR2 SQIVND (reference sequence). The CDR3 spans 15 residues. CDR3 bases: TGTGCCAGTAGTATAGTCGGGGTTCGACCCTACGAGCAGTACTTC. It translates to CASSIVGVRPYEQYF.

This sequence joins TRBV30 and TRBJ1-5; the match to TRBD1 covers 8 bases. Losses at the gene ends were 1 base for V and 4 bases for J; bases not matched to a gene: 12. The CDR3 runs 17 residues. Germline V CDR1 and CDR2: GTSNPN, SVGIG (reference sequence). This CDR3 reads CAWSAQQGQGGNQPQHF. The CDR3 DNA sequence: TGTGCCTGGAGTGCCCAACAAGGACAGGGTGGAAATCAGCCCCAGCATTTT.

This clone was observed a few times. V gene TRBV6-1 combines with J gene TRBJ1-5; the match to TRBD1 covers 7 bases. This CDR3 spans 15 amino acids. V lost 0 bases and J lost 4; bases outside the gene matches: 3. In germline, CDR1 is MNHNS, CDR2 SASEGT. DNA of the CDR3: TGTGCCAGCAGTGAAGCGGGACAGCAAAATCAGCCCCAGCATTTT. As protein: CASSEAGQQNQPQHF.

The chain uses TRBV2 and TRBJ2-5; 10 bases fit TRBD2. Germline loops: CDR1 SNHLY, CDR2 FYNNEI. CDR3 length equals 14 residues. J lost 1 base, V lost 9 bases, and 5 bases had no gene match. The CDR3 loop is CARGTSAIQETQYF. The CDR3, as DNA: TGTGCCAGAGGGACTAGCGCAATCCAAGAGACCCAGTACTTC.

The V call is TRBV5-1, the J call TRBJ2-7; 11 positions agree with TRBD1. The CDR3 sequence is 15 residues long. Germline values: CDR1 SGHRS, CDR2 YFSETQ. V lost 4 bases and J lost 5; bases outside the gene matches: 8. This CDR3 reads CASSHHRDRGDEQYF. CDR3 coding DNA: TGCGCCAGCAGCCATCACCGGGACAGGGGGGACGAGCAGTACTTC.

Only one count was recorded for this clone. The rearrangement links TRBV7-2 to TRBJ2-3, with 13 bases that match TRBD2. V was clipped by 2 bases and J by 2 bases; unmatched bases: 4. The germline gives CDR1 SGHTA, CDR2 FQGNSA. This CDR3 comprises 17 residues. CDR3 loop: CASSLRLAGGVTDTQYF. CDR3 nucleotide sequence: TGTGCCAGCAGCTTACGACTAGCGGGAGGCGTCACAGATACGCAGTATTTT. The whole variable domain, filled in from reference TRBV7-2 and TRBJ2-3, reads GAGVSQSPSNKVTEKGKDVELRCDPISGHTALYWYRQSLGQGLEFLIYFQGNSAPDKSGLPSDRFSAERTGGSVSTLTIQRTQQEDSAVYLCASSLRLAGGVTDTQYFGPGTRLTVL.

This rearrangement joins TRBV2 to TRBJ2-7; 7 bases fit TRBD1. The CDR3 sequence is 14 residues long. V trimming: 2 bases; J trimming: 3 bases; junction bases outside the gene matches: 4. Germline V CDR1 and CDR2: SNHLY, FYNNEI. The CDR3 region is CASSETGQYYEQYF. CDR3 nucleotide sequence: TGTGCCAGCAGTGAAACGGGACAGTACTACGAGCAGTACTTC.

The J gene is TRBJ2-3, the V gene TRBV10-3, with 10 bases identical to TRBD1. From germline, CDR1 is ENHRY and CDR2 SYGVKD. J lost 7 bases, V lost 3 bases, and 7 bases had no gene match. The CDR3 consists of 15 residues. The chain's CDR3 is CAISDPTGGFYTQYF. CDR3 DNA sequence: TGTGCCATCAGTGATCCGACAGGGGGCTTTTATACGCAGTATTTT.

This clone was detected once. The rearrangement joins TRBV18 to TRBJ2-2, with D hard to call. There are 15 residues in the CDR3. The V end lost 3 bases, the J end lost 2 bases, and 10 bases lay between the germline ends. Germline V gives CDR1 KGHSH, CDR2 LQKENI. The DNA for the CDR3 is TGTGCCAGCTCACCCTCGCGTCCTAACACCGGGGAGCTGTTTTTT. It encodes CASSPSRPNTGELFF.

The rearrangement uses TRBV9 and TRBJ2-4, with D perhaps matching TRBD2 (5 bases). CDR1 is SGDLS and CDR2 is YYNGEE in the germline V gene. The CDR3 covers 15 residues. The ends were cut back, 3 bases at V and 0 bases at J, with 10 bases in the middle. The CDR3 region has the DNA TGTGCCAGCAGCGGAGGGTCAGGAGCCAAAAACATTCAGTACTTC. Protein: CASSGGSGAKNIQYF. Filled out from reference TRBV9 and TRBJ2-4, the complete variable domain reads DSGVTQTPKHLITATGQRVTLRCSPRSGDLSVYWYQQSLDQGLQFLIQYYNGEERAKGNILERFSAQQFPDLHSELNLSSLELGDSALYFCASSGGSGAKNIQYFGAGTRLSVL.

The chain joins TRBV5-6 to TRBJ2-7; the match to TRBD1 covers 9 bases. Trimming took 4 bases from V and 3 from J; bases not matched to a gene: 8. The germline gives CDR1 SGHDT, CDR2 YYEEEE. The length of the CDR3 is 15 residues. The CDR3 DNA reads TGTGCCAGCAGCAACAGACAGGGGGTCGGCTACGAGCAGTACTTC. Translating gives CASSNRQGVGYEQYF.

J is TRBJ2-3 and V is TRBV15; D gene ambiguous. Germline CDR1 LNHNV, CDR2 YYDKDF (reference sequence). The CDR3 is 12 residues long. Trimming stripped 0 bases from V and 6 bases from J, with 4 bases between. In DNA, the CDR3 is TGTGCCACCAGCAGAGATATCGATACGCAGTATTTT. Residues: CATSRDIDTQYF. Combining the CDR3 with reference TRBV15 and TRBJ2-3 gives the whole variable domain DAMVIQNPRYQVTQFGKPVTLSCSQTLNHNVMYWYQQKSSQAPKLLFHYYDKDFNNEADTPDNFQSRRPNTSFCFLDIRSPGLGDTAMYLCATSRDIDTQYFGPGTRLTVL.

CDR3 bases: TGTGCCAGCAGCTTAGGCCGTGGAGGCTACACCTTC. Protein product: CASSLGRGGYTF. The genes are TRBV5-4 and TRBJ1-2; no clear D. V lost 2 bases to trimming and J lost 8 bases, with 10 bases between them. The germline gives CDR1 SGHNT, CDR2 YYREEE (reference sequence). CDR3 size: 12 residues.

The rearrangement joins TRBV5-4 to TRBJ2-4, with TRBD2 matching over 11 bases. J gave up 0 bases and V 2 bases, and 10 bases lay outside the gene matches. The CDR3 is 19 residues long. Per germline, CDR1 SGHNT and CDR2 YYREEE (reference sequence). The CDR3 DNA reads TGTGCCAGCAGCTTACGACTAGCGGGGATACCGATAGCCAAAAACATTCAGTACTTC. The encoded protein is CASSLRLAGIPIAKNIQYF.

This clone has a handful of counts. The chain recombines TRBV6-4 with TRBJ2-2, with unresolved D. The CDR3 runs 13 residues. Germline CDR1 reads MRHNA; CDR2 reads SNTAGT. V was pared by 2 bases and J by 5 bases, with 6 bases between. For the CDR3, the DNA is TGTGCCAGCAGTGACGGTGGGACCGGGGAGCTGTTTTTT. Amino acids: CASSDGGTGELFF.

V usage is TRBV6-6 and J usage is TRBJ1-2, with TRBD1 identical over 8 bases. V gave up 2 bases and J gave up 6 bases; unmatched junction bases: 8. The CDR3 has 15 amino acids. Germline loops: CDR1 MNHNY, CDR2 SVGAGI (reference sequence). The chain's CDR3 is CASSYIPDRAHGYTF. Here the CDR3 DNA reads TGTGCCAGCAGTTACATCCCGGACAGGGCCCATGGCTACACCTTC.